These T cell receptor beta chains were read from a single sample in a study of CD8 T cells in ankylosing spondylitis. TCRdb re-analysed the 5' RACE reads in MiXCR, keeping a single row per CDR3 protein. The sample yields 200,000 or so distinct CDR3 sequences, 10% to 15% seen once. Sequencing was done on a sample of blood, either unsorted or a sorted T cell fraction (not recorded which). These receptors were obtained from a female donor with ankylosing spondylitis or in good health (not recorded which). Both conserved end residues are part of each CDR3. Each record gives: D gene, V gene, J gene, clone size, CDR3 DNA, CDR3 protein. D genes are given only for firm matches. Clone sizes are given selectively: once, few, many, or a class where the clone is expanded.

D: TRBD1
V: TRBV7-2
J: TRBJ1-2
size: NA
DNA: TGTGCCAGCAGCTCGACAGGGGGGGACTATGGCTACACCTTC
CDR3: CASSSTGGDYGYTF

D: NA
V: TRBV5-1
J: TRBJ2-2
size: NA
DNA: TGCGCCAGCAGCTTTAGCGGAGCTGGACCCGGGGAGCTGTTTTTT
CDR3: CASSFSGAGPGELFF

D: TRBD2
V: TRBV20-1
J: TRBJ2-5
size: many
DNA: TGCAGTGCTAGAGACGGGAGGGCGAAGACCCAGTACTTC
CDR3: CSARDGRAKTQYF

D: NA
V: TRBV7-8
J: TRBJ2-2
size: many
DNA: TGTGCCAGCAGCTTAGCTGTCGCGAACACCGGGGAGCTGTTTTTT
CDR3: CASSLAVANTGELFF

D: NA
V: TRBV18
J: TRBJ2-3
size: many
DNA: TGTGCCAGCTCGGATTGGGCAACTAGCACAGATACGCAGTATTTT
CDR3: CASSDWATSTDTQYF

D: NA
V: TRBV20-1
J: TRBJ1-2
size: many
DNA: TGCAGTGCCCCCCCTTGGGGCTTCGGAGGGGGCTACACCTTC
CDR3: CSAPPWGFGGGYTF

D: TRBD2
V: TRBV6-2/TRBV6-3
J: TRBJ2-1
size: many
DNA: TGTGCCAGCAGTTACCGGGGTAGCGGGAGGGTGAACAATGAGCAGTTCTTC
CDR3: CASSYRGSGRVNNEQFF

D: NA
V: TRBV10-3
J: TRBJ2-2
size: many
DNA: TGTGCCATCCCAGCTCCTTCGGACGGGGAGCTGTTTTTT
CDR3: CAIPAPSDGELFF

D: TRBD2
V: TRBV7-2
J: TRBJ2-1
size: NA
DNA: TGTGCCAGCAGCGTCGCTACAGCTAGCGGTTCCTACAATGAGCAGTTCTTC
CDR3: CASSVATASGSYNEQFF

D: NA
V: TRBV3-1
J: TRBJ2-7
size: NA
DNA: TGTGCCAGCAGCCAAGGGCCCGGATTCGGGGAGCAGTACTTC
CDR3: CASSQGPGFGEQYF

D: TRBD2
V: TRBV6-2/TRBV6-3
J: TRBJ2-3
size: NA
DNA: TGTGCCAGCAGCAGGCTTGTCGGGAGGAACACAGATACGCAGTATTTT
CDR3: CASSRLVGRNTDTQYF

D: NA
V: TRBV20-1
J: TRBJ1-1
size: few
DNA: TGCAGTGCTCTGAGCATCATGGGCGTGATCCTTATATGCAGCACTGAAGCTTTCTTT
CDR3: CSALSIMGVILICSTEAFF

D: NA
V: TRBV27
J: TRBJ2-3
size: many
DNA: TGTGCCAGCAGTTTAAATCGGGGATCCGATACGCAGTATTTT
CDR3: CASSLNRGSDTQYF

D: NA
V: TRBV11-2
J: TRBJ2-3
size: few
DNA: TGTGCCAGCAGCTTAGACGGCGCGGGGTCAAGCACAGATACGCAGTATTTT
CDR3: CASSLDGAGSSTDTQYF

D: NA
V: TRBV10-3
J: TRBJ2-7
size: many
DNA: TGTGCCATCAGTGAGCGCTGGGACACCGAGCAGTACTTC
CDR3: CAISERWDTEQYF

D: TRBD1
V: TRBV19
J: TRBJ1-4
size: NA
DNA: TGTGCCAGTAGTATAGGGGACAGGGGGGGTGAAAAACTGTTTTTT
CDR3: CASSIGDRGGEKLFF

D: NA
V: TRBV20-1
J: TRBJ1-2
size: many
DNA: TGCAGTGCGCAGCCGGCCGGGATTGGCTACACCTTC
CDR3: CSAQPAGIGYTF

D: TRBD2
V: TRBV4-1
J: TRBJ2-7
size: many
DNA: TGCGCCAGCAGCCCGGCTAGCGGGAGTTGGTACGAGCAGTACTTC
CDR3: CASSPASGSWYEQYF

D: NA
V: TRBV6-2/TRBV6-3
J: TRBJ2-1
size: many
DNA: TGTGCCAGCAGTTCCCTGAGGGATAATGAGCAGTTCTTC
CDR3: CASSSLRDNEQFF

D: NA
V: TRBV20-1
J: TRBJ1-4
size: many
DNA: TGCAGTGCCGAAGACCCCTGGGCGGGCGAAAAACTGTTTTTT
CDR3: CSAEDPWAGEKLFF

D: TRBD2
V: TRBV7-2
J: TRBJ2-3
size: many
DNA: TGTGCCAGCAGCTTAGTACTAGCGGGACCGACTAGCACAGATACGCAGTATTTT
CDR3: CASSLVLAGPTSTDTQYF

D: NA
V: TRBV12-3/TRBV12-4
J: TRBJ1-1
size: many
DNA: TGTGCCAGCAGTTTAAGGCAGGCCCTTGAAGCTTTCTTT
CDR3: CASSLRQALEAFF

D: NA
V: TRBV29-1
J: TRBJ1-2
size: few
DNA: TGCAGCGTGAGGGTCCCGCGTGGCTACACCTTC
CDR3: CSVRVPRGYTF

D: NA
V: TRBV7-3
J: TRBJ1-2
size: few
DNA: TGTGCCAGCAGCCCCGGGGGGGCCCTTGGCTACACCTTC
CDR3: CASSPGGALGYTF

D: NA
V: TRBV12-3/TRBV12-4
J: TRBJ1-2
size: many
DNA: TGTGCCAGCAGTTTAGACTACATCTATGGCTACACCTTC
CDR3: CASSLDYIYGYTF

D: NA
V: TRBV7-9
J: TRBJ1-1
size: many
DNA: TGTGCCAGCAGCTTCATTTCATTGAACACTGAAGCTTTCTTT
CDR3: CASSFISLNTEAFF

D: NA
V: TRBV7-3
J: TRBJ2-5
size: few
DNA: TGTGCCAGCAGCTTAAATCCCTCAGCAGTGGAGACCCAGTACTTC
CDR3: CASSLNPSAVETQYF

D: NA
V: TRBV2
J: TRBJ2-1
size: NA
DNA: TGTGCCAGCAGTGAGATCCCCTCTACACAATACAATGAGCAGTTCTTC
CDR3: CASSEIPSTQYNEQFF

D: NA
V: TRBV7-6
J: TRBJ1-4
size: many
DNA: TGTGCCAGCAGCTTATCAGGGTCGGGGGAAAAACTGTTTTTT
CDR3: CASSLSGSGEKLFF

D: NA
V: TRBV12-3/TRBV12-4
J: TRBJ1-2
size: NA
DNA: TGTGCCAGCAGACGTGACAGGCGGGGCTATGGCTACACCTTC
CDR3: CASRRDRRGYGYTF

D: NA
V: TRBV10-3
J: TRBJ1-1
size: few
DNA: TGTGCCATCCAGGACCCGGGGGTTCGTACTGAAGCTTTCTTT
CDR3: CAIQDPGVRTEAFF

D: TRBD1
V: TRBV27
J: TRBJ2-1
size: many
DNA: TGTGCCAGCAGTCTAGGACAGGCGATCTCCTACAATGAGCAGTTCTTC
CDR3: CASSLGQAISYNEQFF

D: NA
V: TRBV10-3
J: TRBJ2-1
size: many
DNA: TGTGCCATCCTTCGAGGGAATGAGCAGTTCTTC
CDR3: CAILRGNEQFF

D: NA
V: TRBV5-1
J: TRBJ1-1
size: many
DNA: TGCGCCAGCAGGGATGGACCCTCGGACACTGAAGCTTTCTTT
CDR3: CASRDGPSDTEAFF

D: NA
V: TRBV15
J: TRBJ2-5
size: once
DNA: TGTGCCACCAGCAGAGATTCAGGGCCAGAGACCCAGTCCTTC
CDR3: CATSRDSGPETQSF

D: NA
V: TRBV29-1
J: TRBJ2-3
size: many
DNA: TGCAGCGTCCTTCCGGGATGGGGGCCAGATACGCAGTATTTT
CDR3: CSVLPGWGPDTQYF

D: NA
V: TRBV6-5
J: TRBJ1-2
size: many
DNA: TGTGCCAGCAGTTCAGGGGCCTCGTATGGCTACACCTTC
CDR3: CASSSGASYGYTF

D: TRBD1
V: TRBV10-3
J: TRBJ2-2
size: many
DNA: TGTGCCATCAGACCGGGACAGGGTCACACCGGGGAGCTGTTTTTT
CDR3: CAIRPGQGHTGELFF

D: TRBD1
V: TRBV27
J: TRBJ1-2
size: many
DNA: TGTGCCAGCAGTCCCGGACAGGAGAGGGGCTACACCTTC
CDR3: CASSPGQERGYTF

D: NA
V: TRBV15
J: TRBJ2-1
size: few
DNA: TGTGCCACCAGCAGAAGCTCGACGACGGCATACAATGAGCAGTTCTTC
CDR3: CATSRSSTTAYNEQFF

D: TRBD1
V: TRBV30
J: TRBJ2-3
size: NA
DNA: TGTGCCTGGAATCAGGGACAGCTAAATACGCAGTATTTT
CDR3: CAWNQGQLNTQYF

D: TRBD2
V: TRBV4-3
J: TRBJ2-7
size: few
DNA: TGCGCCAGCAGCCAAGATCTCGGGACTAGCGGGTACGAGCAGTACTTC
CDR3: CASSQDLGTSGYEQYF

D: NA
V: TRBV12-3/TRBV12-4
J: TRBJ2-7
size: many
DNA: TGTGCCAGCAGCTCCTTAGGGGGATCCTACGAGCAGTACTTC
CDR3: CASSSLGGSYEQYF

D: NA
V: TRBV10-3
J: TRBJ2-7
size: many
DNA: TGTGCCATCAGTGTGGACGGAAGACCCTACGAGCAGTACTTC
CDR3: CAISVDGRPYEQYF

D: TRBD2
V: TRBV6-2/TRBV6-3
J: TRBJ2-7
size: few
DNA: TGTGCCAGCAGTGGACTAGCGGGAGGCCCCACCTACGAGCAGTACTTC
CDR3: CASSGLAGGPTYEQYF

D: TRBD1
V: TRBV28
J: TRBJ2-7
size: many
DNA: TGTGCCAGCAGTTACAGGGGCCACGAGCAGTACTTC
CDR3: CASSYRGHEQYF

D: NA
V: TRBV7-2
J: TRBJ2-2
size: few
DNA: TGTGCCAGCAGCTTATTCAGGGCCGGGGAGCTGTTTTTT
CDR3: CASSLFRAGELFF

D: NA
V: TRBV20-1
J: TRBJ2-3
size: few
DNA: TGCAGTGCTACGGGACCCCGGGGAGATACGCAGTATTTT
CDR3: CSATGPRGDTQYF

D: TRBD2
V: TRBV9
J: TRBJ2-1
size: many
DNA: TGTGCCAGCAGCGTGGTGGGACTAGGGTCCCATGAGCAGTTCTTC
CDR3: CASSVVGLGSHEQFF

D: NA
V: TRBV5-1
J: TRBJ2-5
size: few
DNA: TGCGCCAGCAGAGAGGGGATCCAAGAGACCCAGTACTTC
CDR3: CASREGIQETQYF

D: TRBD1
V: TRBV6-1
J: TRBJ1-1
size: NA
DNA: TGTGCCAGCAGCCGACCACAGGGGGCTGGGGCGGCTGAAGCTTTCTTT
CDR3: CASSRPQGAGAAEAFF

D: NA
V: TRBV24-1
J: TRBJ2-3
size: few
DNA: TGTGCCACCAGTGAGATCGGTCCACGAGCGCAGTATTTT
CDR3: CATSEIGPRAQYF

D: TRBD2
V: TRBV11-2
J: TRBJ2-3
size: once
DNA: TGTGCCAGCAGCTTAGGACTAGCGGGAGTCGCTAAGGCAGATACGCAGTATTTT
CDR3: CASSLGLAGVAKADTQYF

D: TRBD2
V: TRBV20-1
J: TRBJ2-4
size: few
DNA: TGCAGTGCTAGAACCTGGGGGGGAGTAGCCAAAAACATTCAGTACTTC
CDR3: CSARTWGGVAKNIQYF

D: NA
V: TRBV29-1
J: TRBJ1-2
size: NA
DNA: TGCAGCGTTGACTCGGGCAGAGGGCACTATGGCTACACCTTC
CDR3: CSVDSGRGHYGYTF

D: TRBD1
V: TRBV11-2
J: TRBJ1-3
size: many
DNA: TGTGCCAGCAGCTTAGAGACAGGGGGAATCGGAAGCTCTGGAAACACCATATATTTT
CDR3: CASSLETGGIGSSGNTIYF

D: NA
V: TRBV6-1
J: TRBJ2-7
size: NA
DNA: TGTGCCAGCAGACTTCTCGGGCGTCCCTACGAGCAGTACTTC
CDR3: CASRLLGRPYEQYF

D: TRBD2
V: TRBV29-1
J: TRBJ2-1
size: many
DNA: TGCAGCGTCTCTACACTAGCGGGAGCAAATGAGCAGTTCTTC
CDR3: CSVSTLAGANEQFF

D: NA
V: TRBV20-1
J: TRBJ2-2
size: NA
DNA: TGCAGTGCTAGAAGAGCAGACACCGGGGAGCTGTTTTTT
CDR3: CSARRADTGELFF